Ten or more counts support the clone carrying this T cell receptor beta chain. First-strand cDNA used TRAV- and TRBV-specific primers, covering alpha and beta chains. For amplifying TCRs, the PCR ran for about 22 cycles with Phusion, which was used together with a constant-region primer and the adapter on the V primers. TCRdb re-analysed the reads in MiXCR, keeping a single row per CDR3 protein. The data show over 65,000 distinct CDR3 sequences, over 15% seen once. Regarding time point: before trial treatment. The treatment that donors received included nivolumab, ipilimumab, aspirin, low-dose cyclophosphamide and low-dose radiotherapy. The record originates from a study of low-dose radiotherapy and immunotherapy resistance in tumors. Study-level background: Patients' oral aspirin dose was 300 mg daily across four cycles from cycle 1 day 1.

Trimming stripped 5 bases from V and 5 bases from J, with 15 bases between. Germline CDR1 reads SGHAT; CDR2 reads FQNNGV. CDR3 length: 14 amino acids. This sequence was found in a male donor with prostate cancer. The chain recombines TRBV11-2 with TRBJ1-1; D unclear. The sample here was PBMCs, taken before treatment. CDR3 protein: CASSPLKKVTEAFF. In DNA, the CDR3 is TGTGCCAGCAGCCCCCTTAAAAAGGTGACTGAAGCTTTCTTT.